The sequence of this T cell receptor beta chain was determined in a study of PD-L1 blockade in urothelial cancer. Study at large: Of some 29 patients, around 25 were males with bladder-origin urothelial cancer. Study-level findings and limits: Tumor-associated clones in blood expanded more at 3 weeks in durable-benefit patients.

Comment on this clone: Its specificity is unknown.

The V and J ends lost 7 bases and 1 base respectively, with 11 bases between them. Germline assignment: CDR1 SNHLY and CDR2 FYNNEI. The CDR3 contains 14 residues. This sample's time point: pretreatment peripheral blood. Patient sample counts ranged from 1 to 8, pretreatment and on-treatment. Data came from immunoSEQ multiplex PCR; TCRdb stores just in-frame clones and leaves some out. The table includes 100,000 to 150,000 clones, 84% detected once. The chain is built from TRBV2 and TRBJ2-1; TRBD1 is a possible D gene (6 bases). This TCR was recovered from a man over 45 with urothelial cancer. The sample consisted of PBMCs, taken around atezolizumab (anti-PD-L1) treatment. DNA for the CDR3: TGTGCCAGCAAGATGACAGGTTCCTACAATGAGCAGTTCTTC. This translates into CASKMTGSYNEQFF.